These T cell receptor beta chains were read from a single sample in a study of naive and memory T cell subsets. TCRdb re-called the UMI-ligation and nested PCR reads with MiXCR, one entry per CDR3 protein. This sample has 37,000 or so distinct CDR3 sequences; about an eighth occur once, and the top ten carry roughly a fifth. The sequencing input was effector memory CD4+ T cells from blood. The receptors originated from a human donor in good health. Both conserved end residues are part of each CDR3. D genes are given only for firm matches. Not all rows give a size; the values are once, few, many and, for expanded clones, a class.

size	V	J	D	CDR3	DNA
-	TRBV10-2	TRBJ2-2	-	CASSEDTGELFF	TGCGCCAGCAGTGAAGACACCGGGGAGCTGTTTTTT
many	TRBV29-1	TRBJ1-5	-	CSVSQSNQPQHF	TGCAGCGTTTCGCAAAGCAATCAGCCCCAGCATTTT
many	TRBV5-1	TRBJ2-4	TRBD1	CASSWGQEGNIQYF	TGCGCCAGCAGCTGGGGACAGGAGGGGAACATTCAGTACTTC
-	TRBV28	TRBJ1-6	-	CASSSPPRVRTIPPLHF	TGTGCCAGCAGTTCCCCCCCCCGGGTCCGGACAATACCACCCCTCCACTTT
few	TRBV13	TRBJ2-7	-	CASGANRVSYEQYF	TGTGCCAGCGGGGCCAACAGGGTAAGCTACGAGCAGTACTTC
many	TRBV3-1	TRBJ1-4	-	CASSPSTPRNEKLFF	TGTGCCAGCAGCCCTTCGACCCCGAGGAATGAAAAACTGTTTTTT
-	TRBV2	TRBJ2-7	-	CASSEERNNSYEQYF	TGTGCCAGCAGTGAAGAGAGGAACAACTCCTACGAGCAGTACTTC
many	TRBV11-2	TRBJ1-1	-	CASSSPGPNTEAFF	TGTGCCAGCAGCTCTCCGGGTCCGAACACTGAAGCTTTCTTT
many	TRBV2	TRBJ2-7	TRBD2	CASEGTSASYEQYF	TGTGCCAGCGAGGGGACTAGCGCCTCCTACGAGCAGTACTTC
many	TRBV18	TRBJ2-3	-	CASSPGTSTDTQYF	TGTGCCAGCTCACCCGGCACCAGCACAGATACGCAGTATTTT
few	TRBV7-9	TRBJ2-3	-	CASSPASIGSDTQYF	TGTGCCAGCAGCCCGGCCTCGATAGGGTCAGATACGCAGTATTTT
many	TRBV30	TRBJ2-7	-	CAWRARQGVYEQYF	TGTGCCTGGAGAGCGCGCCAGGGCGTTTACGAGCAGTACTTC
many	TRBV4-1	TRBJ2-5	-	CASSQEFGGIETQYF	TGCGCCAGCAGCCAAGAATTCGGAGGGATAGAGACCCAGTACTTC
-	TRBV9	TRBJ2-3	TRBD2	CASSVSGSHTDTQYF	TGTGCCAGCAGCGTAAGCGGGAGCCACACAGATACGCAGTATTTT
-	TRBV20-1	TRBJ2-4	-	CSASRDGENIQYF	TGCAGTGCTAGCCGCGATGGCGAAAACATTCAGTACTTC
-	TRBV19	TRBJ2-3	-	CASSSSQKDTQYF	TGTGCCAGTAGTTCAAGCCAGAAAGATACGCAGTATTTT
-	TRBV7-8	TRBJ1-3	-	CASSLLLRSGNTIYF	TGTGCCAGCAGCTTGCTCCTCCGCTCTGGAAACACCATATATTTT
-	TRBV16	TRBJ1-2	-	CASSQFGGRNYGYTF	TGTGCCAGCAGCCAATTTGGGGGGCGAAACTATGGCTACACCTTC